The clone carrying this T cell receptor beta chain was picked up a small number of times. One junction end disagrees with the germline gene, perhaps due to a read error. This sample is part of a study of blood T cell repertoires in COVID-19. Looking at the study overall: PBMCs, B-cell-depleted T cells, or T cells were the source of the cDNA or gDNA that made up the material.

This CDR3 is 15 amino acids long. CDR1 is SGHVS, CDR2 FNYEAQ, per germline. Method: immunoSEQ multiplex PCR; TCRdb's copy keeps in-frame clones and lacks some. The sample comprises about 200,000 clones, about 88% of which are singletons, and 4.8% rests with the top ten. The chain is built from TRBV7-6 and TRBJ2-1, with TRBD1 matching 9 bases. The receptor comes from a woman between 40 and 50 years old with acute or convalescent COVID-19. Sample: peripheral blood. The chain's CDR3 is CASSSLGTGYSEQFF. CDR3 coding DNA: TGTGCCAGCAGCTCCTTAGGGACAGGGTACAGTGAGCAGTTCTTC.